This T cell receptor (beta chain) was captured in a study of beta chain features in type 1 diabetes. Looking at the study overall: Cells sorted and examined across all samples totaled over 95 million. The study's findings and limits: Patients with Type 1 diabetes showed moderately but significantly shorter TCRB CDR3s in all four CD4+ subsets. In patients and controls equally, PCR might favor templates that are shorter.

About this clone itself: What it binds is unknown.

Reverse transcribing all isolated RNA meant expressed TCRB transcripts were sequenced. The protocol was immunoSEQ multiplex PCR, while the TCRdb copy is restricted to in-frame clones and leaves out a portion. This sample has a few hundred thousand clones, with about a sixth found just once. Each donor gave one heparinised blood draw averaging around 120 mL. Cells sorted by CD45RO/CCR7/CD25/CD127/CD95/CD27 comprised CD4+ naive, central memory, regulatory and stem cell-like memory cells. This CDR3 is built from 16 residues. CDR1 is MGHRA and CDR2 is YSYEKL in the germline V gene. Unmatched junction bases numbered 9, after V lost 1 base and J lost 5 bases.

Sequencing was performed on naive CD4+ T cells from blood. The receptor was derived from a man younger than 45 with type 1 diabetes. The chain is built from TRBV4-1 and TRBJ2-5, with 8 bases that match TRBD2. The CDR3 loop is CASSQAGAGVSETQYF. CDR3 bases: TGCGCCAGCAGCCAAGCGGGAGCGGGAGTTAGCGAGACCCAGTACTTC.